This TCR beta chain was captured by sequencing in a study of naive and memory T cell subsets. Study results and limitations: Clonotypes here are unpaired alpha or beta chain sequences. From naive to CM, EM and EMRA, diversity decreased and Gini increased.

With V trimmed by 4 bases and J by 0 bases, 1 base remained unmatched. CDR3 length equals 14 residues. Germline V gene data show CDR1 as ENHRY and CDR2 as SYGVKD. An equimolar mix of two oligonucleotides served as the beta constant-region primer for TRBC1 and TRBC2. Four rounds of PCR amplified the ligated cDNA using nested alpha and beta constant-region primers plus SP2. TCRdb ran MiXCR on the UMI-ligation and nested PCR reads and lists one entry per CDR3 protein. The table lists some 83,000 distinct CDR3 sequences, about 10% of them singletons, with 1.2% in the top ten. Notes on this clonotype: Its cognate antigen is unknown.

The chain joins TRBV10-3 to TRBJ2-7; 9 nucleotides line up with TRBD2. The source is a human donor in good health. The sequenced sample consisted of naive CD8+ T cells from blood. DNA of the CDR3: TGTGCCATCAGTGCTAGCGGGACCTCCTACGAGCAGTACTTC. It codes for CAISASGTSYEQYF.